This section outlines one T cell receptor beta chain sequence together with its context. Ages ranged from roughly 18 to 100 years, with residence in about 23 US areas. This sample was included in a study of blood T cell repertoires in COVID-19. Study-level information: Spain, Italy and the United States supplied samples that represented acute and convalescent COVID-19.

TCRdb's table, derived via immunoSEQ multiplex PCR, lists solely in-frame clones and lacks some. The profile shows nearly 250,000 clones, roughly 85% of them singletons. Material: PBMCs or T cells enriched from blood (not recorded which). This clonotype was sampled from a woman aged 45-65 years with acute COVID-19.

As DNA, the CDR3 is TGTGCCAGCAGCTTAATTAGCTCCTACGAGCAGTACTTC. Translated, it gives CASSLISSYEQYF. The chain joins TRBV7-2 to TRBJ2-7; D is undetermined. V dropped 2 bases and J dropped 0 bases, with 5 bases sitting between them. This CDR3 region has 13 residues. Germline assignment: CDR1 SGHTA and CDR2 FQGNSA.